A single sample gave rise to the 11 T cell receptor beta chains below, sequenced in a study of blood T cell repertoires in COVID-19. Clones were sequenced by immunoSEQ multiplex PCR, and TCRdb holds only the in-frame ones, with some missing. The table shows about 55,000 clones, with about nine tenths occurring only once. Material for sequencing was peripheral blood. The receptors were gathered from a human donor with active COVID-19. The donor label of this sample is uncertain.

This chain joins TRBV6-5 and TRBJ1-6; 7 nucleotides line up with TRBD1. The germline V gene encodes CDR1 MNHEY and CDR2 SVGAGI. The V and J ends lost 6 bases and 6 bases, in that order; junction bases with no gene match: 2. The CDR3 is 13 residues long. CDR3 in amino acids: CASRGQLNSPLHF. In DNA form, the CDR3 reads TGTGCCAGCAGGGGACAGCTTAATTCACCCCTCCACTTT.

In DNA form, the CDR3 reads TGTGCCAGCAGTTATAACCGGGACAGGGGAAGTGAAAAGTACGTC. Its translation: CASSYNRDRGSEKYV. This chain joins TRBV6-5 and TRBJ2-7; 10 nucleotides agree with TRBD1. This CDR3 has 15 residues. Trimming cost V 3 bases and J 11 bases; bases outside gene matches: 13. Germline V lookup: CDR1 MNHEY, CDR2 SVGAGI.

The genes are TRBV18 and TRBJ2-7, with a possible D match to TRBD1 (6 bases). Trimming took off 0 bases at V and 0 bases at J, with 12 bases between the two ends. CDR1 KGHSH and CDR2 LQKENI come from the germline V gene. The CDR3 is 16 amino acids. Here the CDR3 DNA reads TGTGCCAGCTCACCACCCGGACAGCGTTCCTCCTACGAGCAGTACGTC. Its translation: CASSPPGQRSSYEQYV.

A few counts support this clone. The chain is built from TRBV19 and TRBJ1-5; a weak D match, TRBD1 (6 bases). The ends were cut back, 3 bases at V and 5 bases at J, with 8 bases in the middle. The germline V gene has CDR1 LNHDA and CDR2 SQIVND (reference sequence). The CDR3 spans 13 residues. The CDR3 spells CASSMDRHQPQHF. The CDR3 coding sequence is TGTGCCAGTAGTATGGACAGACATCAGCCCCAGCATTTT. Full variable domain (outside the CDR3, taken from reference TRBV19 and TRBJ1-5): DGGITQSPKYLFRKEGQNVTLSCEQNLNHDAMYWYRQDPGQGLRLIYYSQIVNDFQKGDIAEGYSVSREKKESFPLTVTSAQKNPTAFYLCASSMDRHQPQHFGDGTRLSIL.

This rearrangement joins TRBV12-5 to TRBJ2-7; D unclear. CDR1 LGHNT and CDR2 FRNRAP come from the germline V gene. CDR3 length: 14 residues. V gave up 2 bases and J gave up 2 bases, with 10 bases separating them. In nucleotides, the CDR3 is TGTGCTAGTGGTTTGATGACACAGACCTACGAGCAGTACTTC. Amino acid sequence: CASGLMTQTYEQYF.

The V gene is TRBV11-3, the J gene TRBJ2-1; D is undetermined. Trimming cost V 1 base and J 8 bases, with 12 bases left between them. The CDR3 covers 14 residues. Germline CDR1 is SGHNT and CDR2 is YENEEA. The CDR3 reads CASSLGLLRDEQFF. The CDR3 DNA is TGTGCCAGCAGCTTAGGGCTACTCCGGGATGAGCAGTTCTTC.

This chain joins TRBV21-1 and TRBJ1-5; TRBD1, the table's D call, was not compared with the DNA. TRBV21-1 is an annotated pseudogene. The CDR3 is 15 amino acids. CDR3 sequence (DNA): TGTGCCAGCAGCGCGTCCAGGGGGCACGATCAGCCCCAGCATTTT. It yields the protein CASSASRGHDQPQHF.

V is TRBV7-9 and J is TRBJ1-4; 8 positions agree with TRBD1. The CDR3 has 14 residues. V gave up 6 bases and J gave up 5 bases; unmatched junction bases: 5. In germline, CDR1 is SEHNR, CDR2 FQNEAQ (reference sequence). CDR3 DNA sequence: TGTGCCAGCAGATCAGGGGGCGAGAATGAAAAACTGTTTTTT. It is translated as CASRSGGENEKLFF.

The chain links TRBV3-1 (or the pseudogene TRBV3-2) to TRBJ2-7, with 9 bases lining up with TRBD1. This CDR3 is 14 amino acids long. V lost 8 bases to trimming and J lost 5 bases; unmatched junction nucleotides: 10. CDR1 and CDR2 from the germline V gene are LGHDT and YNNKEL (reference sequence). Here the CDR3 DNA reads TGTGCCAGCGGTCGGGGACAGGGAGCAAACGAGCAGTACTTC. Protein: CASGRGQGANEQYF.

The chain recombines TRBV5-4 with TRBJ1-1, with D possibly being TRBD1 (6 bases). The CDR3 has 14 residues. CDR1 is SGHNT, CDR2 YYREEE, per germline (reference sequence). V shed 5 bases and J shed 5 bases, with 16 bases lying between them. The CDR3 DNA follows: TGTGCCAGCAGGAAACAGGGAGGGCCAACTGAAGCTTTCTTT. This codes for CASRKQGGPTEAFF.

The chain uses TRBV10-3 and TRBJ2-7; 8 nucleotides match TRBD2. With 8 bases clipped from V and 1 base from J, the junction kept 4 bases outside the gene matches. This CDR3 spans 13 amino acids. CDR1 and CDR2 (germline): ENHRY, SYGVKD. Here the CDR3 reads CAIQLAASYEQYF. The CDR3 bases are TGTGCCATCCAACTAGCGGCTTCCTACGAGCAGTACTTC.